One sample yielded the 23 T cell receptor beta chains listed below, sequenced in a study of blood T cells in healthy people across ages. The use of a sample-barcoded 5' primer and a J-beta primer mix characterized a second PCR of roughly 6 to 11 cycles. Via MiXCR, TCRdb re-called the 5' RACE reads, giving one row per CDR3 protein. This repertoire shows about 1.5 million distinct CDR3 sequences, about 43% found once; its top ten account for 7.9%. The sample taken for sequencing was blood. The receptors were sampled from a woman aged 18 to 35 in good health.

The CDR3 loop reads CASRGQNGEKLFF. The CDR3 region has the DNA TGTGCCAGCAGGGGACAGAATGGGGAAAAACTGTTTTTT. The rearrangement joins TRBV12-3 or TRBV12-4 to TRBJ1-4; TRBD1 matches 7 bases. The CDR3 totals 13 residues. Trimming cost V 6 bases and J 8 bases; bases outside gene matches: 6.

In this sample, this clonotype turned up a few times. The chain's CDR3 is CASSLAKESRRMRQETQYF. CDR3 DNA sequence: TGTGCCAGCAGCTTAGCGAAGGAGAGTAGGCGGATGCGGCAAGAGACCCAGTACTTC. The rearrangement uses TRBV7-2 and TRBJ2-5; D unclear. Germline lookup yields CDR1 SGHTA and CDR2 FQGNSA. This CDR3 is 19 amino acids long. The germline V and J ends were trimmed by 0 bases and 2 bases, with 22 bases remaining between them.

The chain employs TRBV20-1 and TRBJ1-5; D unclear. Germline V gene data show CDR1 as DFQATT and CDR2 as SNEGSKA (reference sequence). V shed 5 bases and J shed 0 bases, with 8 bases lying between them. CDR3 length: 13 residues. The CDR3 loop is CSAGTLSNQPQHF. DNA of the CDR3: TGCAGTGCTGGCACCCTTAGCAATCAGCCCCAGCATTTT.

Concerning this clonotype itself: The conserved phenylalanine or tryptophan is not found at the CDR3 terminus, so this likely reflects a read error. The rearrangement links TRBV4-2 to TRBJ2-7; D possibly uses TRBD1 or TRBD2 (6 bases each). Germline V CDR1 and CDR2: LGHNA, YNFKEQ. This CDR3 spans 17 amino acids. V was clipped by 4 bases and J by 3 bases, with 22 bases between them. The CDR3 DNA follows: TGTGCCAGCAGCCCGAGGGGGTCGGGAGTCGACATCTACGAGCAGTACTCC. Translated: CASSPRGSGVDIYEQYS.

V and J are TRBV21-1 and TRBJ2-5; the table gives TRBD2 as D, unverified against the DNA. TRBV21-1 is annotated as a pseudogene. The CDR3 is 15 amino acids. Written as DNA, the CDR3 is TGTGCCAGCAGCAAAGCAGGCAGGGCCCAAGAGACCCAGTACTTC. Its protein is CASSKAGRAQETQYF.

V and J are TRBV10-3 and TRBJ2-2, with 10 bases lining up with TRBD2. This CDR3 has 15 amino acids. Trimming cost V 6 bases and J 7 bases; bases outside gene matches: 8. CDR1 and CDR2 (germline): ENHRY, SYGVKD. The CDR3: CAIRQASGGFGELFF. CDR3 nucleotide sequence: TGTGCCATCAGGCAGGCTAGCGGGGGTTTCGGGGAGCTGTTTTTT.

The genes are TRBV7-9 and TRBJ2-2; TRBD1 is a possible D gene (6 bases). The CDR3 sequence is 15 residues long. Deletions cut 7 bases from V and 1 base from J, with 13 bases between. The germline V gene encodes CDR1 SEHNR and CDR2 FQNEAQ (reference sequence). This chain's CDR3 is CASTHSGQNTGELFF. CDR3 DNA: TGTGCCAGCACCCATTCGGGACAGAACACCGGGGAGCTGTTTTTT.

V usage is TRBV12-3 or TRBV12-4 and J usage is TRBJ2-3; D possibly corresponds to TRBD2 (5 bases). The CDR3 spans 14 residues. Trimming stripped 3 bases from V and 3 bases from J, with 10 bases between. This CDR3 reads CASSFGVWTDTQYF. CDR3 coding DNA: TGTGCCAGCAGTTTCGGGGTATGGACAGATACGCAGTATTTT.

This chain joins TRBV20-1 and TRBJ1-1; a weak D match, TRBD1 (6 bases). The CDR3 is made up of 15 amino acids. Germline V gene sequence: CDR1 DFQATT, CDR2 SNEGSKA (reference sequence). V lost 3 bases and J lost 0, with 14 bases in between. The CDR3 here is CSARQGSGMNTEAFF. CDR3 coding DNA: TGCAGTGCTAGGCAGGGGTCGGGAATGAACACTGAAGCTTTCTTT.

This chain uses TRBV6-1 with TRBJ2-2, with TRBD2 matching over 10 bases. The germline V gene has CDR1 MNHNS and CDR2 SASEGT. CDR3 length: 19 amino acids. V shed 1 base, J shed 2 bases, and the junction held 10 bases outside the gene matches. CDR3 nucleotides: TGTGCCAGCAGTGAAGGTTCGGCTAGCGGGGGCCTAAACACCGGGGAGCTGTTTTTT. Amino acids: CASSEGSASGGLNTGELFF.

This chain connects TRBV20-1 to TRBJ2-3, with TRBD2 identical over 9 bases. CDR1 is DFQATT, CDR2 SNEGSKA, per germline (reference sequence). The V and J ends lost 3 bases and 3 bases, in that order; junction bases with no gene match: 7. The CDR3 length is 15 residues. The CDR3 loop is CSARPSSGVTDTQYF. The CDR3 bases are TGCAGTGCTAGGCCGTCTAGCGGGGTTACAGATACGCAGTATTTT.

The V gene is TRBV2, the J gene TRBJ2-5; the match to TRBD1 covers 11 bases. CDR1 and CDR2 from the germline V gene are SNHLY and FYNNEI. J was trimmed by 3 bases and V by 10 bases; bases with no gene match: 4. The CDR3 extends over 13 amino acids. CDR3 sequence: CATRTGGEETQYF. In DNA, the CDR3 is TGTGCCACCCGGACAGGGGGCGAAGAGACCCAGTACTTC. Combining the CDR3 with reference TRBV2 and TRBJ2-5 gives the whole variable domain EPEVTQTPSHQVTQMGQEVILRCVPISNHLYFYWYRQILGQKVEFLVSFYNNEISEKSEIFDDQFSVERPDGSNFTLKIRSTKLEDSAMYFCATRTGGEETQYFGPGTRLLVL.

This clonotype showed up just once. V is TRBV7-9 and J is TRBJ1-5; TRBD1 aligns across 9 bases. J gave up 3 bases and V 5 bases, and 5 bases lay outside the gene matches. CDR3 length: 15 amino acids. Germline CDR1 is SEHNR and CDR2 is FQNEAQ (reference sequence). The CDR3 sequence is CASSAGQGINQPQHF. The DNA of the CDR3 is TGTGCCAGCAGCGCGGGACAGGGTATCAATCAGCCCCAGCATTTT.

About this clonotype: Germline is not matched at one junction end, which may reflect a read error. The genes are TRBV7-9 and TRBJ2-7; a weak D match, TRBD1 (5 bases). This CDR3 has 16 residues. The germline CDR1 and CDR2 sequences are SEHNR and FQNEAQ (reference sequence). The CDR3 loop is CASSYEVGRVRNERYF. For the CDR3, the DNA is TGTGCCAGCAGCTATGAGGTGGGCAGGGTGCGCAATGAGCGGTACTTC.

V is TRBV7-8 and J is TRBJ1-1, with a tentative D call TRBD1 (6 bases). The CDR3 consists of 14 residues. CDR1 is SGHVS, CDR2 FQNEAQ, per germline. The ends were cut back, 1 base at V and 4 bases at J, with 10 bases in the middle. The chain's CDR3 is CASSLGEGGTEAFF. CDR3 DNA: TGTGCCAGCAGCTTAGGAGAGGGGGGCACTGAAGCTTTCTTT. Using reference TRBV7-8 and TRBJ1-1 for the parts outside the CDR3, the full variable domain is GAGVSQSPRYKVAKRGQDVALRCDPISGHVSLFWYQQALGQGPEFLTYFQNEAQLDKSGLPSDRFFAERPEGSVSTLKIQRTQQEDSAVYLCASSLGEGGTEAFFGQGTRLTVV.

The chain uses TRBV3-1 and TRBJ2-7, with D possibly being TRBD1 or TRBD2 (5 bases each). This CDR3 has 15 residues. Per the germline V gene, CDR1 is LGHDT and CDR2 is YNNKEL (reference sequence). Trimming left V 4 bases short and J 3 bases short, with 16 bases between. As DNA, the CDR3 is TGTGCCAGCAGCCGTGTCCGGGACGTTGGCTACGAGCAGTACTTC. Translating it yields CASSRVRDVGYEQYF.

This clonotype has more than one count but fewer than ten. The rearrangement uses TRBV7-9 and TRBJ2-5, with 8 nucleotides matching TRBD2. From germline, CDR1 is SEHNR and CDR2 FQNEAQ (reference sequence). V lost 8 bases to trimming and J lost 5 bases; unmatched junction nucleotides: 10. The CDR3 runs 14 residues. CDR3 DNA: TGTGCCAGCTGTATTTCCGGGAGGGTGGAGACCCAGTACTTC. Translation gives CASCISGRVETQYF.

This sequence joins TRBV7-6 and TRBJ2-7; 12 bases agree with TRBD2. With 2 bases clipped from V and 7 bases from J, the junction kept 9 bases outside the gene matches. Germline V gene data show CDR1 as SGHVS and CDR2 as FNYEAQ. This CDR3 is 16 amino acids long. CDR3: CASSLRGLAGQNEQYF. CDR3 DNA sequence: TGTGCCAGCAGCTTAAGGGGACTAGCGGGCCAAAATGAGCAGTACTTC.

The chain uses TRBV12-3 or TRBV12-4 and TRBJ2-4, with 14 bases identical to TRBD2. J was trimmed by 1 base and V by 5 bases; bases with no gene match: 7. This CDR3 has 18 residues. The CDR3 bases are TGTGCCAGCAGTCCCACGACTAGCGGGAGGGTTGCCAAAAACATTCAGTACTTC. As protein: CASSPTTSGRVAKNIQYF.

This clonotype has only a few counts. The rearrangement joins TRBV7-9 to TRBJ1-2, with D tentatively TRBD1 (5 bases). Per germline, CDR1 SEHNR and CDR2 FQNEAQ (reference sequence). The CDR3 spans 14 residues. V shed 1 base and J shed 4 bases, with 10 bases lying between them. CDR3 nucleotides: TGTGCCAGCAGCTTAGGGACTGACAGCTATGGCTACACCTTC. Translating gives CASSLGTDSYGYTF.

This clonotype was observed a handful of times. This rearrangement joins TRBV20-1 to TRBJ2-3; 7 nucleotides line up with TRBD1. The trim removed 6 bases at V and 0 bases at J, leaving 3 bases unmatched. The CDR3 runs to 13 residues. Germline lookup yields CDR1 DFQATT and CDR2 SNEGSKA (reference sequence). The CDR3, as DNA: TGCAGTGCCCCGGGACAGAGCACAGATACGCAGTATTTT. Encoded protein: CSAPGQSTDTQYF.

The sample holds a few counts of this clonotype. This chain joins TRBV2 and TRBJ1-1, with D perhaps matching TRBD1 (5 bases). V dropped 5 bases and J dropped 1 base, with 8 bases sitting between them. Per the germline V gene, CDR1 is SNHLY and CDR2 is FYNNEI. The CDR3 length is 13 residues. This chain's CDR3 is CASSNGANTEAFF. Here the CDR3 DNA reads TGTGCCAGCAGTAACGGGGCGAACACTGAAGCTTTCTTT. The variable domain in full, completed from reference TRBV2 and TRBJ1-1, reads EPEVTQTPSHQVTQMGQEVILRCVPISNHLYFYWYRQILGQKVEFLVSFYNNEISEKSEIFDDQFSVERPDGSNFTLKIRSTKLEDSAMYFCASSNGANTEAFFGQGTRLTVV.

A single count supports this clonotype. The V and J genes are TRBV6-5 and TRBJ2-5; 9 bases match TRBD2. There are 16 residues in the CDR3. The ends lost 6 bases at V and 11 bases at J; junction bases unmatched: 19. CDR1 is MNHEY and CDR2 is SVGAGI in the germline V gene. The CDR3 spells CASRTLAGVGQGEQYF. CDR3 sequence (DNA): TGTGCCAGCAGGACCTTAGCGGGAGTGGGGCAGGGTGAGCAGTACTTC.